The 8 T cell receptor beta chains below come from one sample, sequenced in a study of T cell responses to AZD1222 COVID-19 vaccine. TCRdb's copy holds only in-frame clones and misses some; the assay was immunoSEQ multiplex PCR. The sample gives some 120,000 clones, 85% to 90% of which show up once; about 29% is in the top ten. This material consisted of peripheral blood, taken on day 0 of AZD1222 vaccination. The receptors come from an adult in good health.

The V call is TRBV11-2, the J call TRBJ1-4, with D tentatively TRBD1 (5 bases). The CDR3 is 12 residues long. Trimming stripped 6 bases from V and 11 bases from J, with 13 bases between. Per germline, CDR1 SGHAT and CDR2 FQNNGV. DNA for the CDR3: TGTGCCAGCAGTCTAGGGGAGAGTAAACTGTTTTTT. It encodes CASSLGESKLFF.

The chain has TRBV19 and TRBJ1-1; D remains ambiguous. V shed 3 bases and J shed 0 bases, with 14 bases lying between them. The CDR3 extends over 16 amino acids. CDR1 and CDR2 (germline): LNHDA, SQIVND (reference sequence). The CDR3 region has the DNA TGTGCCAGTAGTATGGGTCGGGCAGGACTGAACACTGAAGCTTTCTTT. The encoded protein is CASSMGRAGLNTEAFF.

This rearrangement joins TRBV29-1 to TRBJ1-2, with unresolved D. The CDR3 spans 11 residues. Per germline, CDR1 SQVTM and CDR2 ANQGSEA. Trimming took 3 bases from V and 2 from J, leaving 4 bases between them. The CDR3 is CSVDINYGYTF. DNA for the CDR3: TGCAGCGTTGACATAAACTATGGCTACACCTTC.

The CDR3 is CASTGSYREGSSPLHF. CDR3 bases: TGCGCCAGCACCGGGTCTTACAGGGAGGGTAGTTCACCCCTCCACTTT. This chain uses TRBV10-2 with TRBJ1-6; D possibly corresponds to TRBD1 (6 bases). The CDR3 is 16 amino acids. Trimming pared 7 bases from V and 9 bases from J, leaving 22 bases between. The germline V gene encodes CDR1 WSHSY and CDR2 SAAADI.

As DNA, the CDR3 is TGTGCCAGCAGCCGCCAGGGTGGGGGGACAGGGAGCTCTGGGGCCAACGTCCTGACTTTC. This gives the protein CASSRQGGGTGSSGANVLTF. V is TRBV5-4 and J is TRBJ2-6, with TRBD1 identical over 9 bases. The CDR3 covers 20 residues. Germline CDR1 is SGHNT and CDR2 is YYREEE (reference sequence). V lost 4 bases, J lost 0 bases, and 14 bases stayed unmatched. The whole variable domain, filled in from reference TRBV5-4 and TRBJ2-6, reads ETGVTQSPTHLIKTRGQQVTLRCSSQSGHNTVSWYQQALGQGPQFIFQYYREEENGRGNFPPRFSGLQFPNYSSELNVNALELDDSALYLCASSRQGGGTGSSGANVLTFGAGSRLTVL.

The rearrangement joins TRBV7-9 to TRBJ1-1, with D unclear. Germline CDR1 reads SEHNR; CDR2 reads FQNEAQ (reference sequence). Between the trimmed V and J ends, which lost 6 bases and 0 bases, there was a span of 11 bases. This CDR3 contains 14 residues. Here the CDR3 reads CASRLGELNTEAFF. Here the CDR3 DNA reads TGTGCCAGCAGGCTAGGAGAGTTGAACACTGAAGCTTTCTTT.

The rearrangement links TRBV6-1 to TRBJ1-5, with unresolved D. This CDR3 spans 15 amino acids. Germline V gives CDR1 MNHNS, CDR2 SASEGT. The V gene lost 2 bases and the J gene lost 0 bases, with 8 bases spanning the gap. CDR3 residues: CASSEQIYSNQPQHF. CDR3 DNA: TGTGCCAGCAGTGAACAGATTTATAGCAATCAGCCCCAGCATTTT.

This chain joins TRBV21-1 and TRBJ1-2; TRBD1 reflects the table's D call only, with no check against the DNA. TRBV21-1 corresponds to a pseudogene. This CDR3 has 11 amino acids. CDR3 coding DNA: TGTGCCAGCACCATTGGGGGCGGCTACACCTTC. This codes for CASTIGGGYTF.